This TCR beta chain was documented in a study of OX40 agonist ivuxolimab in advanced cancers. At the level of the study: Of the patients, three showed partial responses, one with hepatocellular carcinoma and two with cutaneous melanoma.

Germline trimming cut 3 bases from V and 7 bases from J; bases unmatched to any gene: 7. The CDR3 sequence is 16 residues long. Germline lookup yields CDR1 MGHRA and CDR2 YSYEKL. Only in-frame clones appear in the TCRdb table, and some are missing; sequencing was by immunoSEQ multiplex PCR. The table has roughly 45,000 clones, around 90% seen once; the top ten hold around 6.7%. This sequence was found in an adult with an advanced solid tumor such as melanoma, head and neck, liver or kidney cancer. Here the sequenced sample was CD4+ or CD8+ T cells sorted from blood, taken in a trial of the OX40 agonist ivuxolimab. The chain combines TRBV4-1 with TRBJ2-1; 12 bases fit TRBD2. The CDR3 reads CASSQEASGGGNEQFF. The DNA for the CDR3 is TGCGCCAGCAGCCAGGAGGCTAGCGGGGGGGGTAATGAGCAGTTCTTC.